This T cell receptor (beta chain) is drawn from a study of blood T cell repertoires in COVID-19. In the authors' workflow: Amplification with reference gene primers provided the estimates of nucleated cell counts. TCRdb's table, derived via immunoSEQ multiplex PCR, lists solely in-frame clones and lacks some. V, J and clone size are taken as reported in that table, and D and trimming were inferred from the DNA itself. The data show about 53,000 clones, approximately 80% seen once. Material: peripheral blood. The clonotype comes from a man between 65 and 79 years old with active or convalescent COVID-19.

The CDR3 nucleotides are TGTGCCAGCAGTATACTAGATGCGGGAGATTACAATGAGCAGTTCTTC. It yields the protein CASSILDAGDYNEQFF. The rearrangement uses TRBV7-9 and TRBJ2-1, with 7 bases lining up with TRBD2. V trimming: 6 bases; J trimming: 4 bases; junction bases outside the gene matches: 12. The CDR3 has 16 residues. Germline CDR1 is SEHNR and CDR2 is FQNEAQ (reference sequence). The full variable domain, its missing parts supplied by reference TRBV7-9 and TRBJ2-1, is DTGVSQNPRHKITKRGQNVTFRCDPISEHNRLYWYRQTLGQGPEFLTYFQNEAQLEKSRLLSDRFSAERPKGSFSTLEIQRTEQGDSAMYLCASSILDAGDYNEQFFGPGTRLTVL.